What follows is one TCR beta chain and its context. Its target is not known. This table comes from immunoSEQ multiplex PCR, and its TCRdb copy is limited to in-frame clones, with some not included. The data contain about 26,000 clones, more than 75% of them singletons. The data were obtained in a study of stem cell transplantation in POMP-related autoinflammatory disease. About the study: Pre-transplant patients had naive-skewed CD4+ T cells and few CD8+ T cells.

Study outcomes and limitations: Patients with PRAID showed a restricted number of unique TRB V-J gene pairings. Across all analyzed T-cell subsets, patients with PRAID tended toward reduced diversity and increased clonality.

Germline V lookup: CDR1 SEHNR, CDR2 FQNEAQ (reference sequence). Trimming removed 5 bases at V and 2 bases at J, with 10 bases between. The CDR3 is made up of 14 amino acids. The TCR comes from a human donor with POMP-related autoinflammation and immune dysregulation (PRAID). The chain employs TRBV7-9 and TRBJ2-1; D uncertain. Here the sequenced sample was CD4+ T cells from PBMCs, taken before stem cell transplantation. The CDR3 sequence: CASSHISTYNEQFF. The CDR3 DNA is TGTGCCAGCAGCCATATCTCGACCTACAATGAGCAGTTCTTC.